This T cell receptor (beta chain) was observed in a study of CD8 T cells in ankylosing spondylitis. Study-wide points: Disease-linked clones were found to be CD8+ and relatively rare in peripheral blood. There was a TCR beta motif, made of 7 or 8 highly homologous variants, that appeared characteristic of ankylosing spondylitis blood. A number of the motif variants had already been described in reactive arthritis synovial fluid and blood. Reports say disease-linked clones showed up significantly more in matched ankylosing spondylitis synovial fluid.

5'-RACE, quantitative and with molecular barcodes, yielded the TCR beta libraries. TCRdb ran MiXCR on the 5' RACE reads and lists one entry per CDR3 protein. The data hold hundreds of thousands of distinct CDR3 sequences, with 10% to 15% observed a single time. About this clonotype itself: Its cognate antigen is unknown.

Unmatched junction bases numbered 9, after V lost 5 bases and J lost 5 bases. The CDR3 extends over 16 amino acids. Germline-derived CDR1 and CDR2 are DFQATT and SNEGSKA (reference sequence). J is TRBJ2-3 and V is TRBV20-1, with 14 bases aligning to TRBD2. Sequences were obtained from blood, either unsorted or a sorted T cell fraction (not recorded which). This clonotype was sampled from a male donor with ankylosing spondylitis. The CDR3 loop is CSASPGLAGVEDTQYF. The CDR3 coding sequence is TGCAGTGCTTCCCCGGGACTAGCGGGAGTGGAAGATACGCAGTATTTT.